This T cell receptor beta chain was documented in a study of tumour-infiltrating T cells in Burkitt lymphoma. CDR1 is MGHRA and CDR2 is YSYEKL in the germline V gene. The CDR3 is 15 residues long. The germline V and J ends were trimmed by 4 bases and 1 base, with 13 bases remaining between them. Only one count was recorded for this clone. The method was immunoSEQ multiplex PCR; TCRdb's version includes in-frame clones alone and lacks a portion of them. The repertoire consists of 11,000 to 15,000 clones, with around 80% occurring once and the leading ten covering less than 9.5%. Specimen: tumor tissue. The chain carries TRBV4-1 and TRBJ1-1, with D possibly being TRBD1 (5 bases). This sequence originates from a human donor with diffuse large B-cell lymphoma. CDR3 region: CASSRSGGSNTEAFF. CDR3 in DNA: TGCGCCAGCAGCCGTAGCGGGGGGTCGAACACTGAAGCTTTCTTT.